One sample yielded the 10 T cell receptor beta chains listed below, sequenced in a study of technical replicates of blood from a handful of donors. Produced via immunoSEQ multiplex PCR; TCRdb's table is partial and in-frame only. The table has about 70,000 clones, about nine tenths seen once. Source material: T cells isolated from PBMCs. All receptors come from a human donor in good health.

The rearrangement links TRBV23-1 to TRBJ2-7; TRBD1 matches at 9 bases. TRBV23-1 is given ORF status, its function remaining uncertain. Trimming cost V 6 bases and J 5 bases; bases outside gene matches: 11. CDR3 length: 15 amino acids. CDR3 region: CASSYLSDRGHEQYF. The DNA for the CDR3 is TGCGCCAGCAGCTACCTCTCGGACAGGGGCCACGAGCAGTACTTC.

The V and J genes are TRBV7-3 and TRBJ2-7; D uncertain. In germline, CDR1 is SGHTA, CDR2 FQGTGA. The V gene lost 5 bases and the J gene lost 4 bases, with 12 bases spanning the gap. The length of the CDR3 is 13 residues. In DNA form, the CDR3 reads TGTGCCAGCAGCCTAAACCTAGGTTACGAGCAGTACTTC. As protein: CASSLNLGYEQYF.

CDR3 in amino acids: CASSFDRAKDQPQHF. CDR3 coding DNA: TGTGCCAGCAGCTTCGACAGGGCAAAGGATCAGCCCCAGCATTTT. This chain connects TRBV2 to TRBJ1-5; 7 nucleotides agree with TRBD1. The V and J ends lost 6 bases and 5 bases, in that order; junction bases with no gene match: 10. The V gene's germline CDR1 is SNHLY and CDR2 FYNNEI. The CDR3 is made up of 15 amino acids.

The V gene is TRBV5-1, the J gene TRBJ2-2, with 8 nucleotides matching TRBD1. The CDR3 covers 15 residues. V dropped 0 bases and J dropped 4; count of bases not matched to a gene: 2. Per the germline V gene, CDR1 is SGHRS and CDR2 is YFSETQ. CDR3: CASSLGQGPTGELFF. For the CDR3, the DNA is TGCGCCAGCAGCTTGGGACAGGGGCCCACCGGGGAGCTGTTTTTT. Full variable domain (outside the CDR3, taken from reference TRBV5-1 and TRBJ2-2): KAGVTQTPRYLIKTRGQQVTLSCSPISGHRSVSWYQQTPGQGLQFLFEYFSETQRNKGNFPGRFSGRQFSNSRSEMNVSTLELGDSALYLCASSLGQGPTGELFFGEGSRLTVL.

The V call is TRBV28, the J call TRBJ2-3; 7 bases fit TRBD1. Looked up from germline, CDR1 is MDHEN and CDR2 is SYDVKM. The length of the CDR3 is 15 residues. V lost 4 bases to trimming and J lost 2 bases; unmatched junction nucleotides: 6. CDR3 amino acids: CASSSTGQITDTQYF. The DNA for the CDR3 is TGTGCCAGCAGTTCGACAGGGCAGATCACAGATACGCAGTATTTT.

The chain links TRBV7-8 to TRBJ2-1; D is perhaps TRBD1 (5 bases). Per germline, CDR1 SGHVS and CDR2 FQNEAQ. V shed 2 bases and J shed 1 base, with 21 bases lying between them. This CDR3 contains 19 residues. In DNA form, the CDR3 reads TGTGCCAGCAGCTTACCCCAAGGGGTAGGCCGTCGGTCCTACAATGAGCAGTTCTTC. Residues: CASSLPQGVGRRSYNEQFF.

This CDR3 is CASKLAGGDEQFF. CDR3 nucleotide sequence: TGTGCCAGCAAGCTAGCGGGAGGGGATGAGCAGTTCTTC. The V gene is TRBV6-5, the J gene TRBJ2-1; 12 bases map to TRBD2. V trimming: 7 bases; J trimming: 8 bases; junction bases outside the gene matches: 3. There are 13 residues in the CDR3. Per germline, CDR1 MNHEY and CDR2 SVGAGI.

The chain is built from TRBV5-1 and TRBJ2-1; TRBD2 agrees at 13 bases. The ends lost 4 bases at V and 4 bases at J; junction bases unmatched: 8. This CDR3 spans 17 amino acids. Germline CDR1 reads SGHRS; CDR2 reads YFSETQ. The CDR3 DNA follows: TGCGCCAGCAGCCAAATACCGGGACTAGCGGGGTACAATGAGCAGTTCTTC. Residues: CASSQIPGLAGYNEQFF. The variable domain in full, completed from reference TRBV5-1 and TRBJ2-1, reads KAGVTQTPRYLIKTRGQQVTLSCSPISGHRSVSWYQQTPGQGLQFLFEYFSETQRNKGNFPGRFSGRQFSNSRSEMNVSTLELGDSALYLCASSQIPGLAGYNEQFFGPGTRLTVL.

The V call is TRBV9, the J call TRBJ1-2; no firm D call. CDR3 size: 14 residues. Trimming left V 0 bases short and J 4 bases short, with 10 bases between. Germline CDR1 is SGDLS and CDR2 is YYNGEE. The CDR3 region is CASSVGLGPYGYTF. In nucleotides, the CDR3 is TGTGCCAGCAGCGTAGGTCTGGGCCCCTATGGCTACACCTTC.

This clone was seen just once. CDR3 region: CASSLSGGNEQFF. The CDR3 nucleotides are TGTGCCAGCAGTTTGTCAGGGGGCAATGAGCAGTTCTTC. The V gene is TRBV27, the J gene TRBJ2-1; 7 bases match TRBD1. The V gene end was trimmed by 3 bases and the J gene end by 6 bases; junction bases not matched to a gene: 2. Germline V lookup: CDR1 MNHEY, CDR2 SMNVEV (reference sequence). This CDR3 comprises 13 residues.